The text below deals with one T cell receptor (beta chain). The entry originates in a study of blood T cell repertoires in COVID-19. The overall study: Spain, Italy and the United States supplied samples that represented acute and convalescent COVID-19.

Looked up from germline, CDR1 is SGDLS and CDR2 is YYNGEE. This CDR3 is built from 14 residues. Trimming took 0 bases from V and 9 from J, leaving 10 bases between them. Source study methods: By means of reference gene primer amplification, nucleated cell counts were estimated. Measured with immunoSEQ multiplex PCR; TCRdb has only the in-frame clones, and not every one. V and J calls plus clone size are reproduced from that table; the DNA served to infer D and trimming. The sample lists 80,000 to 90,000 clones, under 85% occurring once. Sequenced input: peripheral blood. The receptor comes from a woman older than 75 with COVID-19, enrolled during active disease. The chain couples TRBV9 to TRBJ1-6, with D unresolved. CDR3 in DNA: TGTGCCAGCAGCGTAGTTCGGGGTACTTCACCCCTCCACTTT. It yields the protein CASSVVRGTSPLHF. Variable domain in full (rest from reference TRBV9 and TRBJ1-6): DSGVTQTPKHLITATGQRVTLRCSPRSGDLSVYWYQQSLDQGLQFLIQYYNGEERAKGNILERFSAQQFPDLHSELNLSSLELGDSALYFCASSVVRGTSPLHFGNGTRLTVT.